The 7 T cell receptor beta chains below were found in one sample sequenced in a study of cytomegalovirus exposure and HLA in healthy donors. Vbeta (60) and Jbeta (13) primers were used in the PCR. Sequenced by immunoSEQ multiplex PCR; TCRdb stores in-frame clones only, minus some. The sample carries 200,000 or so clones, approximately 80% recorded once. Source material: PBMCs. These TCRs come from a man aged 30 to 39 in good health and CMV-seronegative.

In DNA form, the CDR3 reads TGTGCCAGCAGTTTAGACTCCGGCGTCGTGGATCTTCCCCTCTACGAGCAGTACTTC. Protein sequence: CASSLDSGVVDLPLYEQYF. The chain couples TRBV27 to TRBJ2-7; D is unclear. Between the trimmed V and J ends, which lost 2 bases and 3 bases, there was a span of 26 bases. This CDR3 is built from 19 residues. Germline V gene data show CDR1 as MNHEY and CDR2 as SMNVEV (reference sequence).

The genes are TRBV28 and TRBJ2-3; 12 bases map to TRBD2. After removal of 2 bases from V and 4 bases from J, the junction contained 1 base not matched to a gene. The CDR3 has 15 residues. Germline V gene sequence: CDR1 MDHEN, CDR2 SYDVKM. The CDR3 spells CASSLLAGGPDTQYF. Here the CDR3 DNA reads TGTGCCAGCAGTTTACTAGCGGGGGGGCCAGATACGCAGTATTTT.

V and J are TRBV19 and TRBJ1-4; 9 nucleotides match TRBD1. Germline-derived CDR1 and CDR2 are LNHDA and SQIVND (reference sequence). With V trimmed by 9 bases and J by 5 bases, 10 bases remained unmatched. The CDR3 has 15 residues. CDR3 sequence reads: CASRLRGQGNEKLFF. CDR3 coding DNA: TGTGCCAGCAGACTGAGGGGACAGGGAAATGAAAAACTGTTTTTT.

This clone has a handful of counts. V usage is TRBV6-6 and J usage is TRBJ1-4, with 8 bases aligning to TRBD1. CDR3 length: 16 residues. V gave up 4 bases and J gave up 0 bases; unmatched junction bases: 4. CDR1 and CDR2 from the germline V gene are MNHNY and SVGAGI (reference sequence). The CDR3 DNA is TGTGCCAGCAGTTGGACAGGGAGTGCAACTAATGAAAAACTGTTTTTT. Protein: CASSWTGSATNEKLFF.

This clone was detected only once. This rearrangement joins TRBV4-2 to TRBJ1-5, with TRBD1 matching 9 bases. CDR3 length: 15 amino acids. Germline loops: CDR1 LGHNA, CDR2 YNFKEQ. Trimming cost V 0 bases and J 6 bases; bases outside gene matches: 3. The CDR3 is CASSQEGTGSQPQHF. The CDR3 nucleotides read TGTGCCAGCAGCCAAGAGGGGACAGGGTCTCAGCCCCAGCATTTT.

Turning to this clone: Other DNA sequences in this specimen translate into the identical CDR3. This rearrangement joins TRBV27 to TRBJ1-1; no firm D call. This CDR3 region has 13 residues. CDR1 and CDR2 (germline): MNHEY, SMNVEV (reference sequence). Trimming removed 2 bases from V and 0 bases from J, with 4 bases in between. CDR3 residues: CASSLQVNTEAFF. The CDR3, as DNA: TGTGCCAGCAGTTTACAGGTGAACACTGAAGCTTTCTTT.

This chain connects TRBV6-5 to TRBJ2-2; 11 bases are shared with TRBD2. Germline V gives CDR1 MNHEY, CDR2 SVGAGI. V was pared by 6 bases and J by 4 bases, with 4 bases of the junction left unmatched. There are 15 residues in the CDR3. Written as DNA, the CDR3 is TGTGCCAGCAGCAGGACTAGCGGGCCCACCGGGGAGCTGTTTTTT. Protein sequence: CASSRTSGPTGELFF.